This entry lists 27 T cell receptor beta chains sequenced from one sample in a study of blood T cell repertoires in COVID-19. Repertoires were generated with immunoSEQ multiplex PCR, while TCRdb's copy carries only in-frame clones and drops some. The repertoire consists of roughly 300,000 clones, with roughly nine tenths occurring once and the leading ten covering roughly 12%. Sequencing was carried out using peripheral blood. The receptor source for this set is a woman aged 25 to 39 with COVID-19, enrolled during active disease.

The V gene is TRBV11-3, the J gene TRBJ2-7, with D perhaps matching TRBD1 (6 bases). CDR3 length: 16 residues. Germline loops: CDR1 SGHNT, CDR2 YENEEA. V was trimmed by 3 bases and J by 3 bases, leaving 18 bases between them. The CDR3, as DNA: TGTGCCAGCAGCTTCCCCCCGGACAGACAATTCTACGAGCAGTACTTC. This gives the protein CASSFPPDRQFYEQYF.

CDR3 amino acids: CASRVWGQGRGEAFF. Written as DNA, the CDR3 is TGTGCCAGCAGAGTTTGGGGGCAGGGAAGGGGAGAAGCTTTCTTT. J is TRBJ1-1 and V is TRBV2, with D possibly TRBD1 on 6 matching bases. This CDR3 comprises 15 residues. Germline assignment: CDR1 SNHLY and CDR2 FYNNEI. V was trimmed by 6 bases and J by 8 bases, leaving 22 bases between them.

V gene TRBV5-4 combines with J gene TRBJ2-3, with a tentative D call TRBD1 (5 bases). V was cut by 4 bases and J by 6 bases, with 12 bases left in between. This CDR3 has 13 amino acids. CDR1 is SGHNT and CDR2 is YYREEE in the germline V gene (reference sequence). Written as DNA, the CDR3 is TGTGCCAGCAGCCCTAGGGGAATGGATACGCAGTATTTT. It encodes CASSPRGMDTQYF.

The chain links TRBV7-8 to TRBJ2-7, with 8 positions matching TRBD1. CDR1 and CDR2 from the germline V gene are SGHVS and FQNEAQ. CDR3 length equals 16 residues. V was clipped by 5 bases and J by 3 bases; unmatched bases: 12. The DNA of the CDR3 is TGTGCCAGCAGCGAAGGGGGCACAGGGGGTTTCTACGAGCAGTACTTC. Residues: CASSEGGTGGFYEQYF.

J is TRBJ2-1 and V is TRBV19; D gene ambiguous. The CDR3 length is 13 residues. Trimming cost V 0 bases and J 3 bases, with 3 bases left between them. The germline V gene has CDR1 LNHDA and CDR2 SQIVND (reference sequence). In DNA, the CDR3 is TGTGCCAGTAGTATAGACAACTACAATGAGCAGTTCTTC. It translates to CASSIDNYNEQFF.

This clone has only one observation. CDR3 loop: CSVGQGYSGNTIYF. The CDR3 nucleotides are TGCAGCGTTGGGCAGGGGTACTCTGGAAACACCATATATTTT. This chain uses TRBV29-1 with TRBJ1-3; TRBD1 might be the D (6 bases). V was pared by 4 bases and J by 0 bases, with 10 bases between. The CDR3 runs to 14 residues. Germline loops: CDR1 SQVTM, CDR2 ANQGSEA.

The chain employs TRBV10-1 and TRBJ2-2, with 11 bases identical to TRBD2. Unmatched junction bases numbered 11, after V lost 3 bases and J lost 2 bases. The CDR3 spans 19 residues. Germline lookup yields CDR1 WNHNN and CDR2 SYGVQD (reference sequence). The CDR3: CASSEVASSGGFNTGELFF. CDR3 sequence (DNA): TGCGCCAGCAGTGAAGTTGCGTCTAGCGGGGGGTTCAACACCGGGGAGCTGTTTTTT.

The CDR3 here is CASSRGGTYNSPLHF. CDR3 nucleotide sequence: TGTGCCAGTAGTCGGGGGGGAACTTATAATTCACCCCTCCACTTT. The V and J genes are TRBV19 and TRBJ1-6; D is perhaps TRBD1 (5 bases). CDR3 length equals 15 residues. V was clipped by 5 bases and J by 4 bases, with 12 bases between them. Germline V gene lookup returns CDR1 LNHDA and CDR2 SQIVND (reference sequence).

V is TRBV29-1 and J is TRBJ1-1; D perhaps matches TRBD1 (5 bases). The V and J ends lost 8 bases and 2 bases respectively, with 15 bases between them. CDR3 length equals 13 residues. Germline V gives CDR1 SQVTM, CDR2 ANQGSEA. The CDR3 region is CSTTRQPNTEAFF. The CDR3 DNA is TGCAGCACCACAAGACAGCCAAACACTGAAGCTTTCTTT.

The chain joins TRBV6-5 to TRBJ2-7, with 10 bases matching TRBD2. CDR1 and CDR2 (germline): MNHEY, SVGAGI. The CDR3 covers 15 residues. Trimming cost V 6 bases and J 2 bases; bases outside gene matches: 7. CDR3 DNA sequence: TGTGCCAGCAGGATTACTAGCGGGGTAACCTACGAGCAGTACTTC. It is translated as CASRITSGVTYEQYF.

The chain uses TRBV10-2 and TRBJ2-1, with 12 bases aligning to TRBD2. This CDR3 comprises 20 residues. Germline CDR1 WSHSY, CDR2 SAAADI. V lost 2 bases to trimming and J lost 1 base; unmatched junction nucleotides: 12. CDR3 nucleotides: TGCGCCAGCAGTGAGCTTGATCTAGCGGGGGGGCTCGGGTCCTACAATGAGCAGTTCTTC. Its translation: CASSELDLAGGLGSYNEQFF.

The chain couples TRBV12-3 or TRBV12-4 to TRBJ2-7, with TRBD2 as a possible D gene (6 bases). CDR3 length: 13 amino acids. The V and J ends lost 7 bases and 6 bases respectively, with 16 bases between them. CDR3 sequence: CASTRPGGPEQYF. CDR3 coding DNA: TGTGCCAGCACCCGACCCGGGGGACCCGAGCAGTACTTC.

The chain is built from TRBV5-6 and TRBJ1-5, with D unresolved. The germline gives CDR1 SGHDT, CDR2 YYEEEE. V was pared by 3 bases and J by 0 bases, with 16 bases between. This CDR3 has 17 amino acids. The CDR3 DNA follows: TGTGCCAGCAGCTCCGGGGTGGGAGGAGATAGCAATCAGCCCCAGCATTTT. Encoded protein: CASSSGVGGDSNQPQHF.

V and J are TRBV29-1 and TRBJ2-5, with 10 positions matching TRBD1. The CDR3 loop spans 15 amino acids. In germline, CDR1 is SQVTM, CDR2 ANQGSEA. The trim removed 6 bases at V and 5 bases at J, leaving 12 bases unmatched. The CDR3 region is CSVAGTGAYMETQYF. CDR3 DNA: TGCAGCGTCGCTGGGACAGGGGCCTATATGGAGACCCAGTACTTC.

CDR3 protein: CASSRDRGGTEAFF. The CDR3 DNA reads as TGTGCCAGTAGCCGGGACAGGGGGGGGACTGAAGCTTTCTTT. V is TRBV19 and J is TRBJ1-1, with 11 positions matching TRBD1. V shed 6 bases, J shed 5 bases, and the junction held 5 bases outside the gene matches. Germline lookup yields CDR1 LNHDA and CDR2 SQIVND (reference sequence). The CDR3 loop spans 14 amino acids.

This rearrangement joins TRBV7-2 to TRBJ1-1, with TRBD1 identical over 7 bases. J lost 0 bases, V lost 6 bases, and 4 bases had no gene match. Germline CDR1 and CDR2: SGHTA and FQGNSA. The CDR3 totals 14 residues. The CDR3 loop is CASRAGQLNTEAFF. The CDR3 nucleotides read TGTGCCAGCAGGGCGGGACAGTTGAACACTGAAGCTTTCTTT. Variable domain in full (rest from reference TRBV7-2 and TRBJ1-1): GAGVSQSPSNKVTEKGKDVELRCDPISGHTALYWYRQSLGQGLEFLIYFQGNSAPDKSGLPSDRFSAERTGGSVSTLTIQRTQQEDSAVYLCASRAGQLNTEAFFGQGTRLTVV.

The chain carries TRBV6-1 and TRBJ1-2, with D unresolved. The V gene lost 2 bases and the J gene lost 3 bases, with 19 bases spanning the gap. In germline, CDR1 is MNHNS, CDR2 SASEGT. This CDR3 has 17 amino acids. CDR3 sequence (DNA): TGTGCCAGCAGTGAAACGTTCCGGGGTATCCTGGACTATGGCTACACCTTC. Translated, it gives CASSETFRGILDYGYTF.

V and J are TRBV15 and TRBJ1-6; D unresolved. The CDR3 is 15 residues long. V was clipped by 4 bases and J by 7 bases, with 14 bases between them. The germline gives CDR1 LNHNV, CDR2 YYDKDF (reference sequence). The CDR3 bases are TGTGCCACCAGCAACGGACTAATCCAAAATTCACCCCTCCACTTT. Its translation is CATSNGLIQNSPLHF.

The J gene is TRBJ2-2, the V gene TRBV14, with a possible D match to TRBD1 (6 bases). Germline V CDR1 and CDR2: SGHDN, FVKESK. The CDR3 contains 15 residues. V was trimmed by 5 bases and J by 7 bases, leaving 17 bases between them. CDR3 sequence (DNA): TGTGCCAGCAGCGGGGGACATGGTTACGTCGGGGAGCTGTTTTTT. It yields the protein CASSGGHGYVGELFF.

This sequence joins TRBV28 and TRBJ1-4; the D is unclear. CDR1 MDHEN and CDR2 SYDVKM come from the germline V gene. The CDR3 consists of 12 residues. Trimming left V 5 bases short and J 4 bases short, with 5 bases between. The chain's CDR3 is CASSPLNEKLFF. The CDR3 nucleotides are TGTGCCAGCAGTCCCCTTAATGAAAAACTGTTTTTT.

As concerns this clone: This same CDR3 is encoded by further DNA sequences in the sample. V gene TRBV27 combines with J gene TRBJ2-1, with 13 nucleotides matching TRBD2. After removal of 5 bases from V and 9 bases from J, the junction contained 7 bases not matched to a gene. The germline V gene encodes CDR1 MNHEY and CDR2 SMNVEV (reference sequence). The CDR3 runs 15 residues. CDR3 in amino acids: CASSPTSGGAGEQFF. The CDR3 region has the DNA TGTGCCAGCAGTCCAACTAGCGGGGGGGCTGGTGAGCAGTTCTTC.

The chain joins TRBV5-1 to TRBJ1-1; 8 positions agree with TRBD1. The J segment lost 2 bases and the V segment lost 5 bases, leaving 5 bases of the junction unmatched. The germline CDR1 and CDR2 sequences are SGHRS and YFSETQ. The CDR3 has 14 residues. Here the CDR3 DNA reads TGCGCCAGCAGTAACGGGACAGGTAACACTGAAGCTTTCTTT. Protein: CASSNGTGNTEAFF.

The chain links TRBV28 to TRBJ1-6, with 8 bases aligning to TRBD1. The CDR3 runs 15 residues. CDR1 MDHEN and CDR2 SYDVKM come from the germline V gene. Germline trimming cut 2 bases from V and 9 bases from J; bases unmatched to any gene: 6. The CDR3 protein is CASSLQGALGSPLHF. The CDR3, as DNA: TGTGCCAGCAGTTTACAGGGGGCGTTAGGTTCACCCCTCCACTTT.

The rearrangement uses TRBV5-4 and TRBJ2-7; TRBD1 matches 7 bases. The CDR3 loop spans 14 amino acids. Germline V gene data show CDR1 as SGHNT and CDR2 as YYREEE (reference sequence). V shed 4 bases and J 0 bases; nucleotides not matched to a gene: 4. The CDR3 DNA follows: TGTGCCAGCAGCCGGGACAGCGCCTCCTACGAGCAGTACTTC. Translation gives CASSRDSASYEQYF.

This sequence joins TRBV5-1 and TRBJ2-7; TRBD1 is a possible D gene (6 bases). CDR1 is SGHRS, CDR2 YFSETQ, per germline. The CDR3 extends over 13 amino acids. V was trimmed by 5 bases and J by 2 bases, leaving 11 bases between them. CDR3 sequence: CASSIPGAYEQYF. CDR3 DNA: TGCGCCAGCAGTATACCAGGGGCCTACGAGCAGTACTTC.

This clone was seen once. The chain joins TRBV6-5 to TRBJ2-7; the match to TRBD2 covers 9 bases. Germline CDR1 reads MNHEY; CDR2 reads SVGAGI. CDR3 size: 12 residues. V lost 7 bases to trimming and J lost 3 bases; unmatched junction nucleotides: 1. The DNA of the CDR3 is TGTGCCAGCATGCGGGGGGGCTACGAGCAGTACTTC. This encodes CASMRGGYEQYF.

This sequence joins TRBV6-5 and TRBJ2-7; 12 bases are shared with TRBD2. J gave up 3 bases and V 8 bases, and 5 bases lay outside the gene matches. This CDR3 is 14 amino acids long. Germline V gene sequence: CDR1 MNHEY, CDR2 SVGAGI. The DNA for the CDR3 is TGTGCCAGCGCGACTAGCGGGGGCCTCTACGAGCAGTACTTC. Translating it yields CASATSGGLYEQYF.